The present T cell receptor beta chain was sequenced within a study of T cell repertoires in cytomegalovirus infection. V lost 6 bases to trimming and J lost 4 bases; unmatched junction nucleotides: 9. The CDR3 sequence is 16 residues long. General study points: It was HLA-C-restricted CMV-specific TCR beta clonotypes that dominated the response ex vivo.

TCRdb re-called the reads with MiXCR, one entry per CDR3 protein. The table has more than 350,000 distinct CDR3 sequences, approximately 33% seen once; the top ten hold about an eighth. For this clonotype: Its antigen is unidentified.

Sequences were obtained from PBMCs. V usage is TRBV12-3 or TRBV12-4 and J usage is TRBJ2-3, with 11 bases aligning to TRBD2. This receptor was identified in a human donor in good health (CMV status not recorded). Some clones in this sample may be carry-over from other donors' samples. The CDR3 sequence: CASRTSLAGGPDTQYF. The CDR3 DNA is TGTGCCAGCAGGACCTCTCTAGCGGGGGGCCCAGATACGCAGTATTTT.